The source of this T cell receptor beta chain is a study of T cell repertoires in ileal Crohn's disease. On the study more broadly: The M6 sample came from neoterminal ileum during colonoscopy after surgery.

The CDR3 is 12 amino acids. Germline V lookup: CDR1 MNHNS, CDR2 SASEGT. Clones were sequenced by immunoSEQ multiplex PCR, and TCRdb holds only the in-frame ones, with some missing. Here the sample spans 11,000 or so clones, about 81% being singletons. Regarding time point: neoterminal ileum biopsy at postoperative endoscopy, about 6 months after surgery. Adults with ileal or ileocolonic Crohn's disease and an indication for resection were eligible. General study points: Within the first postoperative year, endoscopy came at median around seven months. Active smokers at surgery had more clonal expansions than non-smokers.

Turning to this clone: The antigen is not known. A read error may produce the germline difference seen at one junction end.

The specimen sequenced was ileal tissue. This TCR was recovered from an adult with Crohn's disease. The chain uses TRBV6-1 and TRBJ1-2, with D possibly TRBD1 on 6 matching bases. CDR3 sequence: CASSGDPGHYLF. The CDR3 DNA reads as TGTGCCAGCAGTGGGGATCCGGGACACTACCTCTTC.